A selection of T cell receptor beta chains follows, all from one sample in a study of blood T cells in healthy people across ages. Via MiXCR, TCRdb re-called the 5' RACE reads, giving one row per CDR3 protein. Here the sample spans hundreds of thousands of distinct CDR3 sequences, around a fifth being singletons. The material sequenced was blood. Every receptor here comes from a man aged 70-80 years in good health. CDR3s include the opening cysteine and the closing phenylalanine or tryptophan. A D gene is named only where the DNA matches it firmly. Some rows have no size entry. The others give once, few or many, or a class for an expanded clone.

j_gene | abundance | d_gene | v_gene | CDR3nt | CDR3aa
TRBJ2-4 | . | TRBD1 | TRBV3-1 | TGTGCCAGCAGCCAAGATCAACAGGGGAATCGCATTCAGTACTTC | CASSQDQQGNRIQYF
TRBJ1-1 | . | . | TRBV29-1 | TGCAGCGTTGAAGATCAGTGGGCGCGGTCGTCTGAAGCTTCCTTT | CSVEDQWARSSEASF
TRBJ1-6 | . | . | TRBV27 | TGTGCCAGCAGTTTATCCAGGGCTAAACCCCTCCACTTT | CASSLSRAKPLHF
TRBJ2-1 | few | . | TRBV28 | TGTGCCAGCAGCCAAGGGCGTCTCGGGCAGTTCTTC | CASSQGRLGQFF
TRBJ1-2 | . | . | TRBV20-1 | TGCAGTGCTCTTCAACGGGAGAAGAACTATGGCTACACCTTC | CSALQREKNYGYTF
TRBJ2-5 | once | TRBD2 | TRBV11-1 | TGTGCCAGCAGCTTGTTCGGACTAGCAGGGGAGGAGACCCAGTACTTC | CASSLFGLAGEETQYF
TRBJ2-7 | . | . | TRBV12-3/TRBV12-4 | TGTGCCAGCAGTTTAGAACAAGTGCCCTACGAGCAGTACTTC | CASSLEQVPYEQYF
TRBJ2-1 | few | TRBD2 | TRBV7-3 | TGTGCCAGCAGCTCCCCTACGGGAGCGGGGGACAATGAGCAGTTCTTC | CASSSPTGAGDNEQFF
TRBJ1-3 | . | . | TRBV12-3/TRBV12-4 | TGTGCCAGCAGAGATGTGAACACCATATATTTT | CASRDVNTIYF
TRBJ2-5 | few | TRBD1 | TRBV20-1 | TGCAGTGCTCAACAGGGGCTCCAAGAGACCCAGTACTTC | CSAQQGLQETQYF
TRBJ2-1 | . | . | TRBV20-1 | TGCAGTGCTAGAGTCCTTTCGGGAGAGAAGTACAATGAGCAGTTCTTC | CSARVLSGEKYNEQFF
TRBJ1-1 | . | TRBD1 | TRBV28 | TGTGCCAGCAGTCGACAGGGGGTTGTGAACACTGAAGCTTTCTTT | CASSRQGVVNTEAFF
TRBJ1-1 | . | . | TRBV20-1 | TGCAGCTACAGGGAGTGGAGCACTGAAGCTTTCTTT | CSYREWSTEAFF
TRBJ2-7 | . | TRBD1 | TRBV27 | TGTGCCAGCAGGACTGGACAGGGAGACTCCTACGAGCAGTACTTC | CASRTGQGDSYEQYF
TRBJ2-1 | . | . | TRBV5-6 | TGTGCCAGCAGCTTGGTGACTGGCGGGGTTTACAATGAGCAGTTCTTC | CASSLVTGGVYNEQFF
TRBJ1-2 | . | TRBD1 | TRBV12-3/TRBV12-4 | TGTACCAGCAGTACCCCGGGACAGGGAAACTATGGCTACACCTTC | CTSSTPGQGNYGYTF
TRBJ2-3 | . | TRBD1 | TRBV5-5 | TGTGCCAGCAGCTCGACAGGGTCAGTAGATACGCAGTATTTT | CASSSTGSVDTQYF
TRBJ2-3 | few | TRBD1 | TRBV7-2 | TGTGCCAGCAGCCCCGACAGGGGTATAGATACGCAGTATTTT | CASSPDRGIDTQYF
TRBJ1-1 | . | . | TRBV15 | TGTGCCACCAGCAGAGATCGGGGCGTTTTCTTT | CATSRDRGVFF
TRBJ1-1 | few | . | TRBV30 | TGTGCCTGGAGTCCAGACCAGCGGGGCACTGAAGCTTTCTTT | CAWSPDQRGTEAFF
TRBJ1-2 | . | . | TRBV28 | TGTGCCAGCAACATTCAGGAGTACTATGGCTACACCTTC | CASNIQEYYGYTF
TRBJ2-7 | many | . | TRBV4-2 | TGTGCCAGCAGCCAAGAACGAGCCTACGAGCAGTACTTC | CASSQERAYEQYF
TRBJ2-5 | . | . | TRBV11-2 | TGTGCCAGCAGCTTATGGAAGCCCGGGGAGACCCAGTACTTC | CASSLWKPGETQYF
TRBJ2-5 | . | . | TRBV25-1 | TGTGCCAGCAGTGACTGGAGGGGGGCCGTGGAAGAGACCCAGTACTTC | CASSDWRGAVEETQYF
TRBJ1-2 | many | . | TRBV29-1 | TGCAGCGTTCGGGGGAACTATGGCTACACCTTC | CSVRGNYGYTF
TRBJ2-7 | . | TRBD2 | TRBV6-7 | TGTGCCAGCAGTTCCCCCCGAGGAGCGGGAGACGAGCAGTACTTC | CASSSPRGAGDEQYF
TRBJ1-1 | . | . | TRBV27 | TGTGCCAGCAGAACAGATTTCGGACAGTTGAACACTGAAGCTTTCTTT | CASRTDFGQLNTEAFF
TRBJ2-1 | . | TRBD1 | TRBV14 | TGTGCCAGCAGTCAGGACAGGGGTCCCTGGGATGAGCAGTTCTTC | CASSQDRGPWDEQFF
TRBJ2-7 | . | TRBD2 | TRBV28 | TGTGCCAGCAGTTTCCAGCGGGAGGCCTTAACCTACGAGCAGTACTTC | CASSFQREALTYEQYF
TRBJ1-4 | . | TRBD1 | TRBV28 | TGTGCCAGCAGACCGGGACAGGAAAATGAAAAACTGTTTTTT | CASRPGQENEKLFF
TRBJ1-1 | few | TRBD1 | TRBV5-1 | TGCGCCAGCAGAAGCTCCGGGACAGGGGTAACTGAAGCTTTCTTT | CASRSSGTGVTEAFF
TRBJ2-4 | many | TRBD1 | TRBV4-1 | TGCGCCAGCAGACACCAATCCGGGACAGCAAACATTCAGTACTTC | CASRHQSGTANIQYF
TRBJ2-5 | few | . | TRBV6-2/TRBV6-3 | TGTGCCAGCAGTTACTCGTCTGCCCAGTACTTC | CASSYSSAQYF
TRBJ1-4 | . | TRBD1 | TRBV2 | TGTGCCAGCACCCAGTCCCGGGACAGATATAATGAAAAACTGTTTTTT | CASTQSRDRYNEKLFF
TRBJ2-7 | . | TRBD1 | TRBV25-1 | TGTGCCAGCAGTGGGGGACAGGGGGCAAGGCCCTACGAGCAGTACTTC | CASSGGQGARPYEQYF
TRBJ2-7 | . | . | TRBV2 | TGTGCCAGCAAGGTAAACAGGGAGCAAGACGAGCAGTACTTC | CASKVNREQDEQYF
TRBJ2-3 | few | . | TRBV6-2/TRBV6-3 | TGTGCCAGCAGTTGGACTGCAGATACGCAGTATTTT | CASSWTADTQYF
TRBJ2-2 | many | TRBD2 | TRBV4-1 | TGCGCCAGCAGCCCCCTTCCGCAACTAGCGGGATTAAGGAGGGGAGGAACCGGGGAGCTGTTTTTT | CASSPLPQLAGLRRGGTGELFF
TRBJ2-7 | . | TRBD2 | TRBV7-2 | TGTGCCAGCAAACTAGCGGGAGGATACGAGCAGTACTTC | CASKLAGGYEQYF
TRBJ2-7 | few | TRBD2 | TRBV29-1 | TGCAGCGTTTTAGGACTAGCGGGAAAGTACGAGCAGTACTTC | CSVLGLAGKYEQYF
TRBJ1-5 | . | . | TRBV7-2 | TGTGCCAGCAGCTTGTTCGAGAATCAGCCCCAGCATTTT | CASSLFENQPQHF
TRBJ2-5 | . | . | TRBV20-1 | TGCAGTGCTAGAGCTAGCCCGTACCAAGAGACCCAGTACTTC | CSARASPYQETQYF
TRBJ1-6 | few | . | TRBV20-1 | TGCAGTGCCCAATCAACCGCAGGGCCCAATAATTCACCCCTCCACTTT | CSAQSTAGPNNSPLHF
TRBJ2-1 | . | . | TRBV9 | TGTGCCAGCAGCACCTTGCCGGAGAGAAATGAGCAGTTCTTC | CASSTLPERNEQFF
TRBJ1-4 | . | . | TRBV11-2 | TGTGCCAGCAGCTTAGGGGGTCGTGAAAAACTGTTTTTT | CASSLGGREKLFF
TRBJ2-7 | few | TRBD2 | TRBV4-1 | TGCGCCAGCAGCCAAGGGCCATCCGGGACTAGCGGCCCGGGCTACGAGCAGTACTTC | CASSQGPSGTSGPGYEQYF
TRBJ1-5 | . | . | TRBV7-8 | TGTGCCAGCAGCCAGGACCGCGCCGCTTATAGCAATCAGCCCCAGCATTTT | CASSQDRAAYSNQPQHF
TRBJ1-2 | . | . | TRBV28 | TGTGCCAGCAGGGAAAGGGTCTCCCCTAACTATGGCTACACCTTC | CASRERVSPNYGYTF
TRBJ2-7 | few | . | TRBV29-1 | TGCAGCGTTGCGTCGGGACCCGGCTACGAGCAGTACTTC | CSVASGPGYEQYF
TRBJ2-7 | few | TRBD1 | TRBV5-1 | TGCGCCAGCGAATCAGGGGGCGGAACCTACGAGCAGTACTTC | CASESGGGTYEQYF
TRBJ1-1 | . | . | TRBV5-1 | TGCGCCAGCAGCAGAGCCGGGCGTAACACTGAAGCTTTCTTT | CASSRAGRNTEAFF
TRBJ2-7 | . | . | TRBV9 | TGTGCCAGCAGCCCAAATCCCTTGTCCTACGAGCAGTACTTC | CASSPNPLSYEQYF
TRBJ2-3 | . | TRBD2 | TRBV20-1 | TGCAGTGCTAGGAGGACTATGCGGGAGAGGATCACAGATACGCAGTATTTT | CSARRTMRERITDTQYF
TRBJ2-7 | . | TRBD2 | TRBV4-1 | TGCGCCAGCAGCCAAGATCCCACTAGCGGGAGTTACGAGCAGTACTTC | CASSQDPTSGSYEQYF
TRBJ2-3 | . | . | TRBV28 | TGTGCCAGCAAAGCTCCCTCGGGGACTGAGGGGGAAAAGGCGCTGTATTTT | CASKAPSGTEGEKALYF
TRBJ2-7 | few | . | TRBV14 | TGTGCCAGCAGCCAACGACAGCTTCACTACGAGCAGTACTTC | CASSQRQLHYEQYF
TRBJ1-1 | . | . | TRBV27 | TGTGCCAGCAGTTACGACTGGACAGAAAACACTGAAGCTTTCTTT | CASSYDWTENTEAFF
TRBJ2-7 | . | TRBD2 | TRBV28 | TGTGCCAGCAGTTTTCTTTTGGGGGGGTACGAGCAGTACTTC | CASSFLLGGYEQYF
TRBJ2-5 | few | . | TRBV29-1 | TGCAGCGTTGATTTCAGGGACGAGACCCAGTACTTC | CSVDFRDETQYF
TRBJ2-1 | . | . | TRBV12-5 | TGTGCTAGTGGTCCAACGACAGCGAGGAATGAGCAGTTCTTC | CASGPTTARNEQFF